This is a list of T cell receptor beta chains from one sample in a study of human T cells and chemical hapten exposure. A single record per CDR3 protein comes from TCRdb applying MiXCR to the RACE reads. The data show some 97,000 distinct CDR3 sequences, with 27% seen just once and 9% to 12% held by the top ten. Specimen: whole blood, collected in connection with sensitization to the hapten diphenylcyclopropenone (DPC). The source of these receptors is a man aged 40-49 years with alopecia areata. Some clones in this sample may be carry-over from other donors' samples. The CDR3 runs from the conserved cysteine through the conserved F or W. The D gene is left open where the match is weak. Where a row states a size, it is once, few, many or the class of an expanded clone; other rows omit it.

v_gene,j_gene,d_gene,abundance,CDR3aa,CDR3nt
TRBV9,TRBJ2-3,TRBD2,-,CASSVGGGDTQYF,TGTGCCAGCAGCGTAGGCGGGGGGGATACGCAGTATTTT
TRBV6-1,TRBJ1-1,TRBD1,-,CASSGTENTEAFF,TGTGCCAGCAGCGGGACAGAGAACACTGAAGCTTTCTTT
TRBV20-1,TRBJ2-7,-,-,CSARGIDLSEEQYF,TGCAGTGCTAGAGGCATTGATCTTTCGGAGGAGCAGTACTTC
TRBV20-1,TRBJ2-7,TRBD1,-,CSAPDRATYEQYF,TGCAGTGCTCCCGACAGGGCCACCTACGAGCAGTACTTC
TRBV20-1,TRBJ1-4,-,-,CSALPLRTEKLFF,TGCAGTGCCCTACCTCTCCGGACAGAGAAACTGTTTTTT
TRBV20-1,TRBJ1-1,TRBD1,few,CSADRVGTEAFF,TGCAGTGCTGACAGGGTTGGAACTGAAGCTTTCTTT
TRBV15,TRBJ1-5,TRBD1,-,CATSRAGQGLNQPQHF,TGTGCCACCAGCAGGGCTGGACAGGGCCTCAATCAGCCCCAGCATTTT
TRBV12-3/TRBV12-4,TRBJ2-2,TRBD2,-,CASSLGGRAGELFF,TGTGCCAGCAGTTTAGGCGGGAGGGCCGGGGAGCTGTTTTTT
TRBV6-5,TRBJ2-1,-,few,CASSYPTQGSEQFF,TGTGCCAGCAGTTACCCGACGCAGGGGAGTGAGCAGTTCTTC
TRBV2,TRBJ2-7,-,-,CASSGQPRAHEQYF,TGTGCCAGCAGCGGACAGCCGAGGGCCCACGAGCAGTACTTC
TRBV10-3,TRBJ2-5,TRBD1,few,CAISDRGRGIGETQYF,TGTGCCATCAGTGACAGGGGGCGAGGAATAGGAGAGACCCAGTACTTC
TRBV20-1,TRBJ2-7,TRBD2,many,CSARVAGGPGEQYF,TGCAGTGCTAGAGTGGCGGGAGGGCCGGGTGAGCAGTACTTC